What follows describes a single TCR beta chain. Its antigen is not known. The germline V and J ends were trimmed by 5 bases and 3 bases, with 11 bases remaining between them. Looked up from germline, CDR1 is SGHTA and CDR2 is FQGNSA. This CDR3 comprises 13 residues. This sample is drawn from a study of T cell responses to AZD1222 COVID-19 vaccine. The protocol was immunoSEQ multiplex PCR, while the TCRdb copy is restricted to in-frame clones and leaves out a portion. The sample holds around 100,000 clones, 70% to 90% seen once. Overall study results and limits: Across spike, vaccine-associated CD4 TCRs were found, dominant at 160-218 and 743-854.

The sample here was peripheral blood, taken on day 0 of AZD1222 vaccination. The chain carries TRBV7-2 and TRBJ2-7; D not certain. This clonotype originated in an adult in good health. The CDR3: CASSAMANYEQYF. CDR3 in DNA: TGTGCCAGCAGCGCGATGGCCAACTACGAGCAGTACTTC.